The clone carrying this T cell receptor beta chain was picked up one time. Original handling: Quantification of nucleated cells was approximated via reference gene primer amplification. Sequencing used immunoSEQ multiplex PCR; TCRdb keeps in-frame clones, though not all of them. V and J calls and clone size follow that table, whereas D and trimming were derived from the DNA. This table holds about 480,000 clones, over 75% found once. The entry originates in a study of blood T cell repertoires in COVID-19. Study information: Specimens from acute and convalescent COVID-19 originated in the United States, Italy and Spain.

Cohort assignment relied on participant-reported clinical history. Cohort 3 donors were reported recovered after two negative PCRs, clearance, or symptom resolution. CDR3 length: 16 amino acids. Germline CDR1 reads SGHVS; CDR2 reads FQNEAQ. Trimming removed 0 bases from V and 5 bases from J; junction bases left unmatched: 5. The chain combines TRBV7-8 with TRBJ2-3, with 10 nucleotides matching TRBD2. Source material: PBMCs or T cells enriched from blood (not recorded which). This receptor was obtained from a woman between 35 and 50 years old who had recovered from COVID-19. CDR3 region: CASSLAGTSGEDTQYF. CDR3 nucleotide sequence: TGTGCCAGCAGCTTAGCGGGTACTAGCGGGGAAGATACGCAGTATTTT.